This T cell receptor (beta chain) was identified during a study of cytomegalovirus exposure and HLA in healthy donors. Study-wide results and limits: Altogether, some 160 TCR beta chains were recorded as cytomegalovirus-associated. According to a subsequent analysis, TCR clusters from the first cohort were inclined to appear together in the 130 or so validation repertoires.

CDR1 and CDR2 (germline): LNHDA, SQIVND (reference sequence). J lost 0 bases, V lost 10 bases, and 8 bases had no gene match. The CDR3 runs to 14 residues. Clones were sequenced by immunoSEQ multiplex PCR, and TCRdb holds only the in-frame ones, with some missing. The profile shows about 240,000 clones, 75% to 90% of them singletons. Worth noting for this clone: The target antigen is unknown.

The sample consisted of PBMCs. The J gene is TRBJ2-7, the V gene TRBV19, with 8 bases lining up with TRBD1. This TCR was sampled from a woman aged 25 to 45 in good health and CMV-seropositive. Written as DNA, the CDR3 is TGTGCCACTCAAGGGACAGGTTCCTCCTACGAGCAGTACTTC. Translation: CATQGTGSSYEQYF.